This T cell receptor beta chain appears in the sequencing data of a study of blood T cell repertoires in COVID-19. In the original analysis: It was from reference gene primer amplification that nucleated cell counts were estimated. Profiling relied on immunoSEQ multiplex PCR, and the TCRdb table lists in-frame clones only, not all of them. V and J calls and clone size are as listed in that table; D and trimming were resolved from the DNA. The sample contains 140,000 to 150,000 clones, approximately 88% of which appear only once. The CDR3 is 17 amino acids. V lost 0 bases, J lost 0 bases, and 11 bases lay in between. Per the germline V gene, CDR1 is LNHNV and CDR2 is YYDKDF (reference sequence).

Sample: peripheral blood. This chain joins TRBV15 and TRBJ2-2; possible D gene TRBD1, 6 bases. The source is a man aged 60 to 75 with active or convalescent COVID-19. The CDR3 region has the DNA TGTGCCACCAGCAGAGACACAACAGGGTCGAACACCGGGGAGCTGTTTTTT. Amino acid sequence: CATSRDTTGSNTGELFF.